This is a list of T cell receptor beta chains from one sample in a study of blood T cell repertoires in COVID-19. Method: immunoSEQ multiplex PCR; TCRdb's copy keeps in-frame clones and lacks some. The sample shows some 350,000 clones, around 86% of them seen only once. What was sequenced was peripheral blood. These receptors originate from a human donor in a cohort sampled during active COVID-19. CDR3s include the opening cysteine and the closing phenylalanine or tryptophan. A D gene is named only where the DNA matches it firmly. Not every row has a clone size; where given, it reads once, few, many or a size class.

TRBV11-2	13	-	TRBJ2-7	-	CASSFRDPSEQYF	TGTGCCAGCAGCTTTCGGGATCCAAGCGAGCAGTACTTC
TRBV11-2	13	-	TRBJ1-6	TRBD1	CASGRDSYSPLHF	TGTGCCAGCGGCCGGGACAGCTATTCACCCCTCCACTTT
TRBV9	15	-	TRBJ2-2	TRBD1	CASSVGTGLTGELFF	TGTGCCAGCAGCGTAGGGACAGGGCTCACCGGGGAGCTGTTTTTT
TRBV7-6	17	-	TRBJ2-3	TRBD1	CASSRDDRGQLADTQYF	TGTGCCAGCAGCCGAGACGACAGGGGGCAGTTGGCAGATACGCAGTATTTT
TRBV28	13	-	TRBJ2-1	-	CASGGLTYNEQFF	TGTGCCAGCGGAGGACTGACTTACAATGAGCAGTTCTTC
TRBV6-4	15	-	TRBJ2-3	TRBD2	CASSDSSGGADTQYF	TGTGCCAGCAGTGACTCAAGCGGGGGGGCAGATACGCAGTATTTT
TRBV29-1	13	-	TRBJ1-1	-	CSVGTGRGTEAFF	TGCAGCGTTGGGACGGGGCGGGGGACTGAAGCTTTCTTT
TRBV5-8	13	-	TRBJ1-1	TRBD1	CASRTGGYTEAFF	TGTGCCAGCAGGACAGGGGGCTACACTGAAGCTTTCTTT
TRBV30	16	-	TRBJ2-3	TRBD2	CAWSAMGLAGADTQYF	TGTGCCTGGAGTGCCATGGGACTAGCGGGAGCAGATACGCAGTATTTT
TRBV6-2/TRBV6-3	14	once	TRBJ2-4	TRBD1	CASSPPGQGPSQYF	TGTGCCAGCAGTCCCCCGGGACAGGGCCCGTCGCAGTACTTC
TRBV3-1/TRBV3-2	15	-	TRBJ2-7	TRBD1	CASSLLTGGIYEQYF	TGTGCCAGCAGCCTTTTGACAGGGGGCATCTACGAGCAGTACTTC
TRBV29-1	18	-	TRBJ1-1	TRBD1	CSVETRDRGRVRNTEAFF	TGCAGCGTTGAAACTCGGGACAGGGGTAGAGTCCGCAACACTGAAGCTTTCTTT
TRBV5-1	14	once	TRBJ1-5	-	CASSLGGSNQPQHF	TGCGCCAGCAGCTTGGGAGGAAGCAATCAGCCCCAGCATTTT
TRBV11-1	11	-	TRBJ2-2	TRBD1	CASSTGVELFF	TGTGCCAGCTCTACAGGGGTGGAGCTGTTTTTT
TRBV28	14	-	TRBJ1-1	TRBD1	CAIISAGQGTEAFF	TGTGCCATCATATCAGCGGGACAGGGGACTGAAGCTTTCTTT
TRBV3-1/TRBV3-2	15	few	TRBJ1-2	-	CASSQDLARNYGYTF	TGTGCCAGCAGCCAAGATTTGGCAAGAAACTATGGCTACACCTTC
TRBV18	15	-	TRBJ1-1	TRBD1	CASSWDSSSNTEAFF	TGTGCCAGCTCATGGGACAGCAGCTCGAACACTGAAGCTTTCTTT